The rows below give T cell receptor beta chains drawn from one sample of a study of response to subunit inactivated influenza vaccine. TCRdb itself ran the RT-PCR reads through MiXCR, one entry per CDR3 protein. This sample yields more than 550,000 distinct CDR3 sequences, of which approximately 10% are seen a single time; roughly 11% belongs to the top ten. These data were also reused for a study on T cells expressing NK-cell markers.

Material: PBMCs from blood, obtained on the day of vaccination. The receptors originated from a man aged 50 to 59 who received an inactivated influenza vaccine. CDR3s include the opening cysteine and the closing phenylalanine or tryptophan. Each record gives: D gene, clone size, V gene, J gene, CDR3 DNA, CDR3 protein. A D gene is named only where the DNA matches it firmly. The size entry is marked missing in some rows and otherwise reads once, few, many or a size class.

d_call: TRBD1
clone_size: few
v_call: TRBV18
j_call: TRBJ2-5
cdr3_nt: TGTGCCAGCTCACCACAGGGGGCGAGGGAGACCCAGTACTTC
cdr3_aa: CASSPQGARETQYF

d_call: NA
clone_size: NA
v_call: TRBV28
j_call: TRBJ2-7
cdr3_nt: TGTGCCAGCAGACTGGGACGGTACGAGCAGTACTTC
cdr3_aa: CASRLGRYEQYF

d_call: NA
clone_size: few
v_call: TRBV2
j_call: TRBJ2-1
cdr3_nt: TGTGCCAGCAGAGGATCTATTTACAATGAGCAGTTCTTC
cdr3_aa: CASRGSIYNEQFF

d_call: NA
clone_size: NA
v_call: TRBV5-1
j_call: TRBJ2-3
cdr3_nt: TGCGCCAGCAGCTTGGAACCGACGCCCGGGTCAGATACGCAGTATTTT
cdr3_aa: CASSLEPTPGSDTQYF

d_call: NA
clone_size: NA
v_call: TRBV7-9
j_call: TRBJ2-7
cdr3_nt: TGTGCCAGCAGCCACGTAGGCCCCTACGAGCAGTACTTC
cdr3_aa: CASSHVGPYEQYF

d_call: TRBD2
clone_size: NA
v_call: TRBV20-1
j_call: TRBJ2-3
cdr3_nt: TGCAGTGCTAGAAAGTTCCTAGCGGGACCGGGGGATACGCAGTATTTT
cdr3_aa: CSARKFLAGPGDTQYF

d_call: NA
clone_size: few
v_call: TRBV7-2
j_call: TRBJ2-3
cdr3_nt: TGTGCCAGCAGCTTAGCTTTTCTAGATACGCAGTATTTT
cdr3_aa: CASSLAFLDTQYF

d_call: TRBD2
clone_size: few
v_call: TRBV4-3
j_call: TRBJ2-3
cdr3_nt: TGCGCCAGCAGCCAAATTCTAGCGGGGGGGCCAGATACGCAGTATTTT
cdr3_aa: CASSQILAGGPDTQYF

d_call: NA
clone_size: many
v_call: TRBV20-1
j_call: TRBJ2-1
cdr3_nt: TGCAGTGCTAGAGATCTCCAGGCGGACATGTACAATGAGCAGTTCTTC
cdr3_aa: CSARDLQADMYNEQFF

d_call: NA
clone_size: few
v_call: TRBV12-3/TRBV12-4
j_call: TRBJ2-4
cdr3_nt: TGTGCCAGCTCCGGAGGGGGCTTGAATAACATTCAGTACTTC
cdr3_aa: CASSGGGLNNIQYF

d_call: NA
clone_size: few
v_call: TRBV4-1
j_call: TRBJ2-7
cdr3_nt: TGCGCCAGCAGCCAAGATTCGGGGAGGTCCTACGAGCAGTACTTC
cdr3_aa: CASSQDSGRSYEQYF

d_call: TRBD2
clone_size: NA
v_call: TRBV12-3/TRBV12-4
j_call: TRBJ2-1
cdr3_nt: TGTGCCAGCAGATACAGCGGGAGAGCCTACAATGAGCAGTTCTTC
cdr3_aa: CASRYSGRAYNEQFF

d_call: NA
clone_size: many
v_call: TRBV10-2
j_call: TRBJ1-5
cdr3_nt: TGCGCCAGCAGTGTTTATAGCAATCAGCCCCAGCATTTT
cdr3_aa: CASSVYSNQPQHF

d_call: TRBD1
clone_size: NA
v_call: TRBV12-3/TRBV12-4
j_call: TRBJ2-7
cdr3_nt: TGTGCCAGCTCTGTCACAGGGGCCTCCTACGAGCAGTACTTC
cdr3_aa: CASSVTGASYEQYF

d_call: NA
clone_size: NA
v_call: TRBV5-1
j_call: TRBJ1-3
cdr3_nt: TGCGCCAGCAGCTTGGGGTCGGGGACTGGAAACACCATATATTTT
cdr3_aa: CASSLGSGTGNTIYF

d_call: TRBD2
clone_size: few
v_call: TRBV7-2
j_call: TRBJ2-7
cdr3_nt: TGTGCCAGCAGCATCCCGACTAGCGGGAGGGCCGCCTACGAGCAGTACTTC
cdr3_aa: CASSIPTSGRAAYEQYF

d_call: NA
clone_size: NA
v_call: TRBV24-1
j_call: TRBJ2-3
cdr3_nt: TGTGCCACCAGTGATTCGAGCCGAGCGGCGCAGTATTTT
cdr3_aa: CATSDSSRAAQYF

d_call: NA
clone_size: few
v_call: TRBV18
j_call: TRBJ1-4
cdr3_nt: TGTGCCAGCTCACCACGCACAACAACTAATGAAAAACTGTTTTTT
cdr3_aa: CASSPRTTTNEKLFF

d_call: TRBD1
clone_size: few
v_call: TRBV7-2
j_call: TRBJ1-3
cdr3_nt: TGTGCCAGCAGCTTAGCGCGAGGGGGCGTCTCTGGAAACACCATATATTTT
cdr3_aa: CASSLARGGVSGNTIYF

d_call: TRBD2
clone_size: NA
v_call: TRBV6-5
j_call: TRBJ2-1
cdr3_nt: TGTGCCAGCAGTTACTCCGCGCTAGCGGGGCAGTTCTTC
cdr3_aa: CASSYSALAGQFF

d_call: NA
clone_size: NA
v_call: TRBV4-1
j_call: TRBJ2-7
cdr3_nt: TGCGCCAGCAGGCTACTGGTAGGCTCGGCCTACGAGCAGTACTTC
cdr3_aa: CASRLLVGSAYEQYF

d_call: TRBD2
clone_size: NA
v_call: TRBV18
j_call: TRBJ2-5
cdr3_nt: TGTGCCAGCTCAGGCCGACTAGCACTCGGAGAGACCCAGTACTTC
cdr3_aa: CASSGRLALGETQYF

d_call: NA
clone_size: few
v_call: TRBV27
j_call: TRBJ2-7
cdr3_nt: TGTGCCAGCAGTGGCGTCTACGAGCAGTACTTC
cdr3_aa: CASSGVYEQYF

d_call: NA
clone_size: NA
v_call: TRBV5-1
j_call: TRBJ1-2
cdr3_nt: TGCGCCAGCAGCTTGGAAGTCCGGGCCGGCAACTATGGCTACACCTTC
cdr3_aa: CASSLEVRAGNYGYTF

d_call: NA
clone_size: many
v_call: TRBV7-2
j_call: TRBJ2-7
cdr3_nt: TGTGCCAGCAGCTTAGTTGGCGAAGGAAACGAGCAGTACTTC
cdr3_aa: CASSLVGEGNEQYF

d_call: TRBD2
clone_size: few
v_call: TRBV4-3
j_call: TRBJ2-3
cdr3_nt: TGCGCCAGCAGCCAAAATGCGGGAGGGCCTGTTTCAGATACGCAGTATTTT
cdr3_aa: CASSQNAGGPVSDTQYF

d_call: TRBD2
clone_size: few
v_call: TRBV20-1
j_call: TRBJ2-3
cdr3_nt: TGCAGTGCTGCCAACCTCCGGGACTATAGTGCTAGCACAGATACGCAGTATTTT
cdr3_aa: CSAANLRDYSASTDTQYF